This T cell receptor (beta chain) appears in the sequencing data of a study of T-cell reconstitution after alpha-beta-depleted transplantation in children. Looked up from germline, CDR1 is LGHNA and CDR2 is YSLEER. The length of the CDR3 is 15 residues. V was cut by 1 base and J by 3 bases, with 10 bases left in between. The TCRbeta library was prepared with unique molecular identifiers. Via MiXCR, TCRdb re-called the PCR reads, giving one row per CDR3 protein. The sample lists around 500,000 distinct CDR3 sequences; under 15% were seen once. This receptor was taken from a human donor who donated a stem cell graft to a child with combined immunodeficiency. The chain is built from TRBV4-3 and TRBJ2-1; D ambiguous. The sequencing used PBMCs from the stem cell graft donor, collected from the stem cell graft. The CDR3 region is CASSQVDTRYNEQFF. The CDR3 coding sequence is TGCGCCAGCAGCCAAGTGGATACGCGCTACAATGAGCAGTTCTTC.